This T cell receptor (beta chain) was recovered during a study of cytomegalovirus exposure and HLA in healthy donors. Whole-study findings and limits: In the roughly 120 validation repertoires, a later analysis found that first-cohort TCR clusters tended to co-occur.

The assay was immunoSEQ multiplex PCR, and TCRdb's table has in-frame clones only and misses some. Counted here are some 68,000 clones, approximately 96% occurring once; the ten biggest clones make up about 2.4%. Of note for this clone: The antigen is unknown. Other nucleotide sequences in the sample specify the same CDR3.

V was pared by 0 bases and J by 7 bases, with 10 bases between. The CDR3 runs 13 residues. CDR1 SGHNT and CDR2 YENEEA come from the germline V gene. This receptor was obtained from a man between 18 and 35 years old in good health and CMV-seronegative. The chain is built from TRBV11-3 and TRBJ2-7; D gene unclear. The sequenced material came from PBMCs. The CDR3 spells CASSLDPRGEQYF. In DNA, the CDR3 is TGTGCCAGCAGCTTAGACCCTAGAGGAGAGCAGTACTTC.